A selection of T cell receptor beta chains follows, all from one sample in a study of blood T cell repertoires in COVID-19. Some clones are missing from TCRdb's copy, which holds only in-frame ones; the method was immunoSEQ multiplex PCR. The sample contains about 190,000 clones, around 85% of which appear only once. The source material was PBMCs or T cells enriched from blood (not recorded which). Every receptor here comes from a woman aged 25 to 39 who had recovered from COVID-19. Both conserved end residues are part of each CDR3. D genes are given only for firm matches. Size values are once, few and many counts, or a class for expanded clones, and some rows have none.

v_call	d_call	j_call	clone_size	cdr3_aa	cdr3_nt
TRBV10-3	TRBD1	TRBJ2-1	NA	CAITNTGEPYNEQFF	TGTGCCATCACTAACACAGGGGAACCCTACAATGAGCAGTTCTTC
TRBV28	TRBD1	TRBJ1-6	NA	CASTKQGARFNSPLHF	TGTGCCAGCACAAAACAGGGGGCGAGGTTTAATTCACCCCTCCACTTT
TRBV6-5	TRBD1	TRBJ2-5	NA	CASRSTGGETQYF	TGTGCCAGCAGGAGTACAGGGGGAGAGACCCAGTACTTC
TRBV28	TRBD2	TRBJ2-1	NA	CASSRTSGGTSSYNEQFF	TGTGCCAGCAGCCGTACTAGCGGGGGAACCAGCTCCTACAATGAGCAGTTCTTC
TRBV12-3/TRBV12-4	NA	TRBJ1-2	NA	CASTDRGIYGYTF	TGTGCCAGCACTGACCGGGGAATATATGGCTACACCTTC
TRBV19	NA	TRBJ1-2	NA	CASTASTVNYGYTF	TGTGCCAGTACCGCATCGACAGTCAACTATGGCTACACCTTC
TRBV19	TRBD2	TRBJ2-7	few	CASSSLGLEDYEQYF	TGTGCCAGTAGTTCCCTGGGACTAGAAGATTACGAGCAGTACTTC
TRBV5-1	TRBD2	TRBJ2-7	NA	CASSWTTSGSYEQYF	TGCGCCAGCAGCTGGACGACTAGCGGGTCCTACGAGCAGTACTTC
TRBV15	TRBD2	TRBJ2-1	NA	CATSRDLAGGGNEQFF	TGTGCCACCAGCAGAGATCTAGCGGGAGGCGGCAATGAGCAGTTCTTC
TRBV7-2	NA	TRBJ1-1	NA	CASSTTPGAGWTTEAFF	TGTGCCAGCAGCACCACGCCGGGCGCAGGGTGGACCACTGAAGCTTTCTTT
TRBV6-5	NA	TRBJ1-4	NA	CASQTGRRNEKLFF	TGTGCCAGCCAAACAGGTAGAAGGAATGAAAAACTGTTTTTT
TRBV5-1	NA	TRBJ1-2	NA	CASSLQPVGGVLGYGYTF	TGCGCCAGCAGCTTACAACCGGTCGGAGGGGTTCTCGGCTATGGCTACACCTTC
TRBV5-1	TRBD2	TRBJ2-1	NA	CASSSGRRGNEQFF	TGCGCCAGCAGCTCTGGACGGCGGGGGAATGAGCAGTTCTTC
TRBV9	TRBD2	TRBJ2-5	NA	CASSSTSEETQYF	TGTGCCAGCTCCTCAACTAGCGAAGAGACCCAGTACTTC
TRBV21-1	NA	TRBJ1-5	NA	CASSTGARQPQHF	TGTGCCAGCAGCACTGGGGCACGCCAGCCCCAGCATTTT
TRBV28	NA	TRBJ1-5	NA	CASSLGQYSNQPQHF	TGTGCCAGCAGCCTAGGACAGTATAGCAATCAGCCCCAGCATTTT
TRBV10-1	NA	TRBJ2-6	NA	CASSESVAGKANVLTF	TGCGCCAGCAGTGAGTCGGTGGCAGGTAAAGCCAACGTCCTGACTTTC
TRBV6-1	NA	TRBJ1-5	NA	CASSEFQAQYSNQPQHF	TGTGCCAGCAGTGAATTCCAGGCCCAATATAGCAATCAGCCCCAGCATTTT
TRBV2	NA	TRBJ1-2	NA	CASSEGGNYGYTF	TGTGCCAGCAGTGAGGGGGGTAACTATGGCTACACCTTC
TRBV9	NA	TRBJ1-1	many	CASSVAFGNTEAFF	TGTGCCAGCAGCGTAGCTTTCGGGAACACTGAAGCTTTCTTT
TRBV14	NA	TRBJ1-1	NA	CASSLSSRREAFF	TGTGCCAGCAGCCTATCTAGCAGGAGAGAAGCTTTCTTT
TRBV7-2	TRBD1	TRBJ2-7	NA	CASSLLGMGTGNSYEQYF	TGTGCCAGCAGCTTACTCGGTATGGGGACAGGGAACTCCTACGAGCAGTACTTC
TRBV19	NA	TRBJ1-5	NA	CASSISAGSSQPQHF	TGTGCCAGTAGTATTTCGGCAGGGTCCAGTCAGCCCCAGCATTTT
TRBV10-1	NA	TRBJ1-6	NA	CASSYKRDYNSPLHF	TGCGCCAGCAGTTACAAGAGGGATTATAATTCACCCCTCCACTTT
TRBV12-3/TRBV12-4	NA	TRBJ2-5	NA	CASSFSETQYF	TGTGCCAGCAGTTTTTCGGAGACCCAGTACTTC
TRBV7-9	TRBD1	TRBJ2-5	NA	CASSSTPGQGAQETQYF	TGTGCCAGCAGCTCAACTCCGGGACAGGGGGCCCAAGAGACCCAGTACTTC
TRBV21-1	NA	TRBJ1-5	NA	CASSKYRGVNQPQHF	TGTGCCAGCAGCAAATATAGGGGCGTCAATCAGCCCCAGCATTTT
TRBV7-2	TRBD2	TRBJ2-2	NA	CASSQGLAGELFF	TGTGCCAGCAGCCAGGGACTAGCCGGGGAGCTGTTTTTT
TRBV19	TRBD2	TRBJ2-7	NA	CASSIQGLAETEQYF	TGTGCCAGTAGTATTCAAGGACTAGCGGAAACCGAGCAGTACTTC
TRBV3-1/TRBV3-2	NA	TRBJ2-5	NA	CASSHHGGGETQYF	TGTGCCAGCAGCCACCATGGCGGCGGAGAGACCCAGTACTTC
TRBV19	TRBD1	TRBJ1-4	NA	CASKISGTGKGGEKLFF	TGTGCCAGTAAAATTTCTGGGACAGGGAAAGGAGGGGAAAAACTGTTTTTT
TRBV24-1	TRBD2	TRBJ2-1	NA	CATSGGTSGNNEQFF	TGTGCCACCAGTGGAGGGACTAGCGGAAACAATGAGCAGTTCTTC
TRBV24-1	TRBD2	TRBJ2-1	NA	CATSDLVAGVNEQFF	TGTGCCACCAGTGATTTGGTAGCGGGCGTAAATGAGCAGTTCTTC
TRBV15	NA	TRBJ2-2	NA	CATSRVGGGGLWNTGELFF	TGTGCCACCAGCAGAGTAGGAGGGGGCGGTCTGTGGAACACCGGGGAGCTGTTTTTT
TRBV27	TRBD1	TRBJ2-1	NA	CASIRTGGYEQFF	TGTGCCAGCATTAGGACAGGGGGTTATGAGCAGTTCTTC
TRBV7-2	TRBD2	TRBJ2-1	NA	CASIPGGGIHNEQFF	TGTGCCAGCATCCCAGGCGGGGGTATCCACAATGAGCAGTTCTTC
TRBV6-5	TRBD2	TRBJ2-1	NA	CASSLLTSGDEQFF	TGTGCCAGCAGTTTGCTCACTAGCGGGGATGAGCAGTTCTTC
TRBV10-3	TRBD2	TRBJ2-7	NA	CAISAIGTSGSMGYEQYF	TGTGCCATCAGTGCTATCGGGACTAGCGGGAGTATGGGCTACGAGCAGTACTTC
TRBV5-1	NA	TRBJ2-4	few	CASSLGGSRNIQYF	TGCGCCAGCAGCTTGGGAGGGAGTAGGAACATTCAGTACTTC
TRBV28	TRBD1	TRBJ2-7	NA	CASSPGTGLISYEQYF	TGTGCCAGCAGTCCCGGGACAGGGTTGATATCCTACGAGCAGTACTTC
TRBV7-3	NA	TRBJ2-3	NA	CASSYSGPTDTQYF	TGTGCCAGCAGCTATAGCGGACCCACAGATACGCAGTATTTT
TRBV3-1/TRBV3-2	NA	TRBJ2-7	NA	CASSQLSYEQYF	TGTGCCAGCAGCCAACTTTCCTACGAGCAGTACTTC
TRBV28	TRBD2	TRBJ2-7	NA	CASCPWGGNEQYF	TGTGCCAGCTGCCCCTGGGGAGGGAACGAGCAGTACTTC
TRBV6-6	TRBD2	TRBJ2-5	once	CASKGRERETQYF	TGTGCCAGCAAGGGGAGGGAAAGAGAGACCCAGTACTTC
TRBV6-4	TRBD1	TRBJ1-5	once	CASSVPGTVNQPQHF	TGTGCCAGCAGTGTTCCCGGGACAGTCAATCAGCCCCAGCATTTT
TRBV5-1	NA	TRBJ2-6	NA	CASSLGQGKAGANVLTF	TGCGCCAGCAGCTTGGGGCAGGGAAAGGCTGGGGCCAACGTCCTGACTTTC
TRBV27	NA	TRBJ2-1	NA	CASSAGISYNEQFF	TGTGCCAGCAGTGCAGGGATTTCCTACAATGAGCAGTTCTTC
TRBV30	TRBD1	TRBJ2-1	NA	CAWSALGQGFDEQFF	TGTGCCTGGAGTGCTTTGGGACAGGGATTCGATGAGCAGTTCTTC
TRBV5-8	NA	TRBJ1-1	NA	CASSLMGVEATEAFF	TGTGCCAGCAGCTTGATGGGTGTAGAGGCCACTGAAGCTTTCTTT
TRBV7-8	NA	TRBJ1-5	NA	CASSRAGTTNQPQHF	TGTGCCAGCAGCCGAGCCGGGACAACCAATCAGCCCCAGCATTTT
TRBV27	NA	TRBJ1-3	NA	CASSLGPGLYSGNTIYF	TGTGCCAGCAGTTTAGGACCGGGACTCTACTCTGGAAACACCATATATTTT
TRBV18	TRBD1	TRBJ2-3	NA	CASSPEVLTAGGITDTQYF	TGTGCCAGCTCACCAGAGGTCTTAACGGCAGGGGGCATAACAGATACGCAGTATTTT